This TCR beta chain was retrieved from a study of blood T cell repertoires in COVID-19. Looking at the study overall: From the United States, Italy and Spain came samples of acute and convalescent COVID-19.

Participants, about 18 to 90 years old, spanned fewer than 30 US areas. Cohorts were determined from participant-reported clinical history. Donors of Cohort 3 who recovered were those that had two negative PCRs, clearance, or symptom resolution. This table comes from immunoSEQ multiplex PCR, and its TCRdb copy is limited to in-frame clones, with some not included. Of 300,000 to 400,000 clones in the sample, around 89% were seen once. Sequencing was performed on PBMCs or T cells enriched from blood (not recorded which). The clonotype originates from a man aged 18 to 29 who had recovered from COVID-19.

This CDR3 reads CASGFLTLRNTGELFF. CDR3 coding DNA: TGTGCTAGTGGGTTTCTCACATTACGGAACACCGGGGAGCTGTTTTTT. The genes are TRBV12-5 and TRBJ2-2; the D is unclear. This CDR3 has 16 residues. Germline V CDR1 and CDR2: LGHNT, FRNRAP. Deletions cut 6 bases from V and 1 base from J, with 15 bases between.